This T cell receptor (beta chain) emerged from a study of blood T cell repertoires in COVID-19. For the study at large: Samples taken during acute and convalescent COVID-19 were collected in the United States, Italy and Spain. Nucleic acid was either cDNA or gDNA, and it came from T cells, B-cell-depleted T cells, or PBMCs.

In the original analysis: Reference gene primer amplification in the assay estimated nucleated cell counts. Clones were sequenced by immunoSEQ multiplex PCR, and TCRdb holds only the in-frame ones, with some missing. The V and J calls and clone size come from that table; D and trimming were worked out from the DNA. The sample consists of approximately 210,000 clones, 80% to 90% of them appearing once. Participants' own reports of clinical history determined their cohort assignment. Germline V gene sequence: CDR1 SGDLS, CDR2 YYNGEE. Trimming took 0 bases from V and 7 from J, leaving 10 bases between them. This CDR3 spans 13 amino acids.

J is TRBJ1-2 and V is TRBV9, with D maybe TRBD1 (6 bases). The sequence came from a man aged 35-49 years who had recovered from COVID-19. Sequencing was done on a sample of PBMCs or T cells enriched from blood (not recorded which). CDR3 sequence reads: CASSVVIGGGYTF. In DNA form, the CDR3 reads TGTGCCAGCAGCGTAGTAATAGGGGGTGGCTACACCTTC.